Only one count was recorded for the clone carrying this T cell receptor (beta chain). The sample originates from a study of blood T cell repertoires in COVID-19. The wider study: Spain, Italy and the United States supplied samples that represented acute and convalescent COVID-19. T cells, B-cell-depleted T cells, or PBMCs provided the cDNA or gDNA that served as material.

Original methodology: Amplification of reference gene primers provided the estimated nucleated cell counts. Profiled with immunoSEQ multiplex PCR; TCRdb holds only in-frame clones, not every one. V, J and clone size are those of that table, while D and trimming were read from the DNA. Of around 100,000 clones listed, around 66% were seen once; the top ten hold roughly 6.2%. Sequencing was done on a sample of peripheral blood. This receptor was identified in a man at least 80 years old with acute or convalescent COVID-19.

CDR3 amino acids: CASGVGGNTEAFF. The CDR3 coding sequence is TGTGCCAGTGGGGTGGGAGGGAACACTGAAGCTTTCTTT. This chain connects TRBV19 to TRBJ1-1; no clear D gene. The CDR3 has 13 residues. The germline gives CDR1 LNHDA, CDR2 SQIVND (reference sequence). Trimming pared 8 bases from V and 1 base from J, leaving 11 bases between. The variable domain in full, with the rest retrieved from reference TRBV19 and TRBJ1-1, is DGGITQSPKYLFRKEGQNVTLSCEQNLNHDAMYWYRQDPGQGLRLIYYSQIVNDFQKGDIAEGYSVSREKKESFPLTVTSAQKNPTAFYLCASGVGGNTEAFFGQGTRLTVV.